One and the same sample provided the 9 T cell receptor beta chains below, sequenced in a study of T cells in tuberculosis. Sequenced by immunoSEQ multiplex PCR; TCRdb stores in-frame clones only, minus some. The sample lists tens of thousands of clones; 90% to 95% were seen once. Sequencing was performed on PBMCs. The receptor source for this set is a donor between 10 and 35 years old with latent tuberculosis or without tuberculosis infection.

This rearrangement joins TRBV6-1 to TRBJ1-6; D is uncertain. Trimming stripped 2 bases from V and 10 bases from J, with 15 bases between. There are 15 residues in the CDR3. Per the germline V gene, CDR1 is MNHNS and CDR2 is SASEGT. CDR3 DNA sequence: TGTGCCAGCAGTGAACCCGACGGGTGGAGATCACCCCTCCACTTT. Translating gives CASSEPDGWRSPLHF.

This clone appeared once. The rearrangement joins TRBV6-1 to TRBJ1-1; 7 positions match TRBD1. The CDR3 loop spans 12 amino acids. J gave up 6 bases and V 6 bases, and 4 bases lay outside the gene matches. CDR1 and CDR2 (germline): MNHNS, SASEGT. Here the CDR3 reads CASRGGESEAFF. As DNA, the CDR3 is TGTGCCAGCAGAGGGGGCGAATCTGAAGCTTTCTTT.

The rearrangement uses TRBV30 and TRBJ2-2, with 7 bases fitting TRBD1. Trimming removed 3 bases from V and 0 bases from J; junction bases left unmatched: 4. CDR1 is GTSNPN, CDR2 SVGIG, per germline (reference sequence). This CDR3 contains 15 residues. The CDR3 reads CAWRLRGPNTGELFF. CDR3 bases: TGTGCCTGGAGATTAAGGGGGCCGAACACCGGGGAGCTGTTTTTT.

CDR3 in DNA: TGTGCCAGCAGTTACAAGGGGGCTGATGGCTACACCTTC. Protein product: CASSYKGADGYTF. J is TRBJ1-2 and V is TRBV6-6; 7 bases match TRBD1. CDR1 is MNHNY and CDR2 is SVGAGI in the germline V gene (reference sequence). V lost 2 bases, J lost 6 bases, and 3 bases stayed unmatched. The CDR3 runs to 13 residues.

CDR3 sequence (DNA): TGTGCCAGCACCCGGGTAGCGGGGGTCCAAGAGACCCAGTACTTC. It yields the protein CASTRVAGVQETQYF. The chain recombines TRBV11-2 with TRBJ2-5, with TRBD2 identical over 9 bases. Trimming at V came to 7 bases and at J to 1 base, leaving 7 bases not matched to a gene. The CDR3 is 15 amino acids. CDR1 SGHAT and CDR2 FQNNGV come from the germline V gene.

The chain uses TRBV5-6 and TRBJ1-1; 7 bases map to TRBD1. The CDR3 totals 16 residues. With 0 bases clipped from V and 1 base from J, the junction kept 6 bases outside the gene matches. Per germline, CDR1 SGHDT and CDR2 YYEEEE. CDR3: CASSLGAGQANTEAFF. The CDR3 coding sequence is TGTGCCAGCAGCTTGGGCGCAGGACAGGCGAACACTGAAGCTTTCTTT.

The V call is TRBV5-8, the J call TRBJ2-1, with 11 bases fitting TRBD2. CDR1 and CDR2 from the germline V gene are SGHTS and YDEGEE. Trimming cost V 5 bases and J 0 bases; bases outside gene matches: 7. The CDR3 spans 17 residues. The CDR3 DNA follows: TGTGCCAGCAGGGGGGGACTAGCGGTTCTCTCCTACAATGAGCAGTTCTTC. This gives the protein CASRGGLAVLSYNEQFF.

In its sample, this clone was seen once. The V call is TRBV2, the J call TRBJ2-7, with 10 bases that match TRBD1. J was trimmed by 12 bases and V by 0 bases; bases with no gene match: 11. CDR1 and CDR2 (germline): SNHLY, FYNNEI. CDR3 length equals 15 residues. For the CDR3, the DNA is TGTGCCAGCAGTGAAGCGTCCGGGACAGGGGAGGAGGGGTACTTC. It specifies CASSEASGTGEEGYF.

The chain carries TRBV19 and TRBJ2-2; 7 nucleotides align to TRBD1. Germline V gene sequence: CDR1 LNHDA, CDR2 SQIVND (reference sequence). Trimming removed 4 bases from V and 1 base from J; junction bases left unmatched: 3. CDR3 length: 15 residues. CDR3 amino acids: CASSRDSLNTGELFF. CDR3 sequence (DNA): TGTGCCAGTAGTAGGGACAGCCTGAACACCGGGGAGCTGTTTTTT. Combining the CDR3 with reference TRBV19 and TRBJ2-2 gives the whole variable domain DGGITQSPKYLFRKEGQNVTLSCEQNLNHDAMYWYRQDPGQGLRLIYYSQIVNDFQKGDIAEGYSVSREKKESFPLTVTSAQKNPTAFYLCASSRDSLNTGELFFGEGSRLTVL.